This TCR beta chain emerged from a study of T cell responses to AZD1222 COVID-19 vaccine. A remark on this clone: What it binds is unknown.

The study's findings and limits: Regions 160-218 and 743-854 dominated among vaccine-associated CD4 TCRs spanning spike.

Germline V gene lookup returns CDR1 SGHDT and CDR2 YYEEEE. V lost 0 bases, J lost 1 base, and 7 bases lay in between. This CDR3 is built from 15 residues. Sequencing used immunoSEQ multiplex PCR; TCRdb keeps in-frame clones, though not all of them. The sample lists some 160,000 clones, around 92% occurring once. The chain is built from TRBV5-6 and TRBJ2-2, with D unresolved. This sequence originates from an adult in good health. The sequences come from peripheral blood, collected on day 0 of AZD1222 vaccination. Here the CDR3 reads CASSLGPKNTGELFF. The CDR3 nucleotides are TGTGCCAGCAGCTTGGGACCGAAGAACACCGGGGAGCTGTTTTTT.